These T cell receptor beta chains were read from a single sample in a study of CD8+ T cells in alopecia areata. Using immunoSEQ multiplex PCR, the repertoire was profiled, and TCRdb retains in-frame clones only, with some absent. The data hold about 110,000 clones, with less than 90% observed a single time. This sample comprised CD8+ T cells sorted from blood, obtained at week 24, from a patient treated with tofacitinib. The receptors stem from a human donor with alopecia areata. Both conserved end residues are part of each CDR3. The D gene is left open where the match is weak. Clone size, where shown, is once, few, many, or a class for clones that have expanded.

length,D,size,V,J,CDR3,DNA
16,NA,NA,TRBV10-3,TRBJ2-6,CAISEPQDSGANVLTF,TGTGCCATCAGTGAGCCTCAGGACTCTGGGGCCAACGTCCTGACTTTC
13,NA,once,TRBV4-3,TRBJ2-7,CASSQEEGYEQYF,TGCGCCAGCAGCCAAGAAGAGGGATACGAGCAGTACTTC
14,TRBD2,once,TRBV5-1,TRBJ2-1,CASSLAGPLNEQFF,TGCGCCAGCAGCTTAGCGGGGCCCCTCAATGAGCAGTTCTTC
16,TRBD2,NA,TRBV6-1,TRBJ2-1,CASSEWTSGGLNEQFF,TGTGCCAGCAGTGAGTGGACTAGCGGGGGCCTCAATGAGCAGTTCTTC
14,NA,NA,TRBV6-1,TRBJ2-5,CASSDINTGETQYF,TGTGCCAGCAGTGACATTAACACGGGAGAGACCCAGTACTTC
13,TRBD2,once,TRBV6-6,TRBJ2-2,CASSYKRGGELFF,TGTGCCAGCAGTTACAAGCGGGGAGGGGAGCTGTTTTTT
15,NA,NA,TRBV19,TRBJ2-3,CASSIAVGDTDTQYF,TGTGCCAGTAGTATAGCGGTCGGGGACACAGATACGCAGTATTTT
15,NA,NA,TRBV10-2,TRBJ2-5,CASSESVRIQETQYF,TGCGCCAGCAGTGAGTCGGTGCGCATTCAAGAGACCCAGTACTTC
17,NA,NA,TRBV4-3,TRBJ1-1,CASSQDPRDKLNTEAFF,TGCGCCAGCAGCCAAGATCCAAGGGACAAGTTGAACACTGAAGCTTTCTTT
18,NA,NA,TRBV7-2,TRBJ2-1,CASSLPDSREDFYNEQFF,TGTGCCAGCAGCTTACCCGACAGTAGGGAGGATTTCTACAATGAGCAGTTCTTC
14,TRBD2,once,TRBV6-5,TRBJ2-2,CASLPTSFTGELFF,TGTGCCAGCCTTCCGACTAGCTTCACCGGGGAGCTGTTTTTT
14,NA,NA,TRBV7-2,TRBJ1-1,CASSFSGAYTEAFF,TGTGCCAGCAGCTTCTCAGGGGCGTACACTGAAGCTTTCTTT
14,NA,once,TRBV27,TRBJ2-5,CASRTYRDRETQYF,TGTGCCAGCAGAACCTACAGGGACCGGGAGACCCAGTACTTC
13,NA,NA,TRBV29-1,TRBJ1-2,CSVESPINYGYTF,TGCAGCGTTGAATCTCCCATTAACTATGGCTACACCTTC
16,TRBD2,NA,TRBV7-9,TRBJ2-3,CASGTSGGDVWDTQYF,TGTGCCAGCGGGACTAGCGGGGGCGACGTCTGGGATACGCAGTATTTT
14,NA,NA,TRBV7-9,TRBJ2-5,CASTPVRLQETQYF,TGTGCCAGCACCCCGGTTCGGCTACAAGAGACCCAGTACTTC
15,NA,NA,TRBV4-2,TRBJ1-4,CASSLTVGFNEKLFF,TGTGCCAGCAGCCTAACCGTAGGATTTAATGAAAAACTGTTTTTT
13,NA,NA,TRBV25-1,TRBJ2-7,CASSEAGDYEQYF,TGTGCCAGCAGTGAGGCAGGAGACTACGAGCAGTACTTC
13,NA,NA,TRBV14,TRBJ1-1,CASSQGRGDEAFF,TGTGCCAGCAGCCAAGGACGGGGGGATGAAGCTTTCTTT
13,NA,once,TRBV6-5,TRBJ2-3,CASSYSSTDTQYF,TGTGCCAGCAGTTACTCAAGCACAGATACGCAGTATTTT
11,NA,NA,TRBV2,TRBJ2-7,CASTILGEQYF,TGTGCCAGCACAATTCTGGGGGAGCAGTACTTC
10,NA,NA,TRBV29-1,TRBJ1-2,CSAGLEGYTF,TGCAGCGCAGGACTAGAGGGCTACACCTTC
14,NA,NA,TRBV4-1,TRBJ1-6,CASSPEGARSPLHF,TGCGCCAGCAGCCCGGAAGGGGCACGTTCACCCCTCCACTTT
17,NA,NA,TRBV5-1,TRBJ2-1,CASSAPPGAALYNEQFF,TGCGCCAGCAGCGCGCCCCCTGGGGCGGCTCTCTACAATGAGCAGTTCTTC
16,TRBD1,once,TRBV5-1,TRBJ2-5,CASSLGDRVYQETQYF,TGCGCCAGCAGCTTGGGAGACAGGGTGTACCAAGAGACCCAGTACTTC
18,TRBD1,NA,TRBV4-3,TRBJ2-1,CASSDSYTGTGVYNEQFF,TGCGCCAGCAGCGATAGCTACACCGGGACAGGGGTATACAATGAGCAGTTCTTC
14,TRBD2,NA,TRBV27,TRBJ2-2,CASSPTSAVGELFF,TGTGCCAGCAGCCCTACTAGCGCGGTCGGGGAGCTGTTTTTT
13,NA,once,TRBV7-8,TRBJ2-5,CASSWAEGETQYF,TGTGCCAGCAGCTGGGCCGAGGGGGAGACCCAGTACTTC
15,TRBD2,NA,TRBV19,TRBJ2-7,CASSIVGTSEYEQYF,TGTGCCAGTAGTATAGTGGGGACTAGCGAATACGAGCAGTACTTC
15,TRBD1,many,TRBV5-1,TRBJ1-2,CASSQDRTGQYGYTF,TGCGCCAGCAGCCAAGATAGGACAGGGCAATATGGCTACACCTTC
15,TRBD2,NA,TRBV29-1,TRBJ2-3,CSVDPSGDYTDTQYF,TGCAGCGTTGACCCTAGCGGGGATTACACAGATACGCAGTATTTT
12,NA,NA,TRBV7-9,TRBJ2-7,CASSLKGDEQYF,TGTGCCAGCAGCTTAAAGGGGGACGAGCAGTACTTC
15,TRBD1,NA,TRBV6-5,TRBJ2-4,CASSQDRVAKNIQYF,TGTGCCAGCAGCCAGGACAGGGTTGCCAAAAACATTCAGTACTTC
16,NA,NA,TRBV27,TRBJ2-3,CASSSAGVPSTDTQYF,TGTGCCAGCAGCTCGGCGGGCGTCCCTAGCACAGATACGCAGTATTTT
16,NA,NA,TRBV4-2,TRBJ2-1,CASSQEGSGMVNEQFF,TGTGCCAGCAGCCAAGAAGGTTCGGGCATGGTTAATGAGCAGTTCTTC
14,NA,NA,TRBV9,TRBJ1-5,CASSAGSGGQPQHF,TGTGCCAGCAGCGCCGGGTCAGGCGGCCAGCCCCAGCATTTT
14,NA,once,TRBV7-9,TRBJ2-2,CASSLTEAWGELFF,TGTGCCAGCAGCCTAACTGAAGCGTGGGGGGAGCTGTTTTTT
12,NA,NA,TRBV29-1,TRBJ1-1,CSVVVGHQAAFF,TGCAGCGTTGTGGTAGGCCATCAAGCAGCTTTCTTT
17,NA,NA,TRBV7-9,TRBJ1-3,CASSLLGEVRSGNTIYF,TGTGCCAGCAGCCTACTAGGAGAGGTCCGCTCTGGAAACACCATATATTTT
13,NA,NA,TRBV10-3,TRBJ2-1,CAIRGPPYNEQFF,TGTGCCATCAGGGGCCCCCCCTACAATGAGCAGTTCTTC
15,TRBD1,few,TRBV7-9,TRBJ2-5,CASSLGQGQEETQYF,TGTGCCAGCAGCTTAGGACAGGGTCAAGAAGAGACCCAGTACTTC
16,TRBD1,NA,TRBV4-2,TRBJ1-1,CASSQADRFEWTEAFF,TGTGCCAGCAGCCAGGCGGACAGGTTCGAGTGGACTGAAGCTTTCTTT
15,NA,once,TRBV29-1,TRBJ2-3,CSVEDYSRETDTQYF,TGCAGCGTTGAAGATTACAGTCGGGAGACAGATACGCAGTATTTT
12,TRBD2,NA,TRBV2,TRBJ2-1,CATLGGNNEQFF,TGTGCCACCCTGGGGGGGAACAATGAGCAGTTCTTC
14,TRBD1,NA,TRBV4-2,TRBJ1-2,CASSQLGTGDGYTF,TGTGCCAGCAGCCAATTAGGGACAGGTGATGGCTACACCTTC
13,TRBD1,NA,TRBV27,TRBJ2-1,CASTNRGRDEQFF,TGTGCCAGCACTAACAGGGGGCGTGATGAGCAGTTCTTC
14,NA,NA,TRBV6-1,TRBJ2-7,CASSENSLGNEQYF,TGTGCCAGCAGTGAAAATTCTTTGGGAAACGAGCAGTACTTC
15,NA,NA,TRBV30,TRBJ2-1,CAWRSPAAFYNEQFF,TGTGCCTGGAGATCGCCGGCAGCCTTCTACAATGAGCAGTTCTTC
16,NA,NA,TRBV19,TRBJ1-5,CASSTPPAFDNQPQHF,TGTGCCAGTAGTACCCCCCCGGCTTTCGACAATCAGCCCCAGCATTTT
14,TRBD1,NA,TRBV27,TRBJ2-7,CASSPGQGFSEQYF,TGTGCCAGCAGTCCGGGACAGGGCTTTAGCGAGCAGTACTTC
18,TRBD2,NA,TRBV7-2,TRBJ2-7,CASSLASGLAGVPYEQYF,TGTGCCAGCAGCTTAGCGTCAGGACTAGCGGGGGTCCCCTACGAGCAGTACTTC
12,NA,few,TRBV7-9,TRBJ2-1,CASSRGRNEQFF,TGTGCCAGCAGCCGCGGTCGGAATGAGCAGTTCTTC
17,NA,once,TRBV7-2,TRBJ2-5,CASSLAFPNRVGETQYF,TGTGCCAGCAGCTTAGCGTTCCCGAACAGGGTCGGGGAGACCCAGTACTTC
14,NA,NA,TRBV2,TRBJ2-5,CASSGEAASETQYF,TGTGCCAGCAGTGGTGAAGCGGCCTCCGAGACCCAGTACTTC
13,NA,NA,TRBV30,TRBJ2-7,CAWSEGNSYEQYF,TGTGCCTGGAGCGAGGGTAACTCCTACGAGCAGTACTTC
16,NA,NA,TRBV25-1,TRBJ2-3,CASSEPPSSVQNTQYF,TGTGCCAGCAGTGAACCCCCTTCATCTGTCCAGAATACGCAGTATTTT
15,TRBD2,NA,TRBV4-2,TRBJ2-7,CASSQGTSGFYEQYF,TGTGCCAGCAGCCAAGGGACTAGCGGGTTCTACGAGCAGTACTTC